This T cell receptor (beta chain) comes out of a study of graft-versus-host responses after intestinal transplantation. As for the study in general: Transplant recipients had multivisceral, liver-intestinal, or isolated intestinal grafts. All of the recipients had induction that used anti-thymocyte globulin, then tacrolimus and steroids for about 3 years. General study results and limits: Early after transplant, HvG declines were associated with peak levels of circulating GvH clones.

Trimming took off 1 base at V and 5 bases at J, with 9 bases between the two ends. The CDR3 consists of 14 residues. Germline V lookup: CDR1 SGHTA, CDR2 FQGNSA. This clone was counted only a few times. CD3+CD4+ and CD3+CD8+ responders that were proliferating and CFSE-low were sorted post-reaction. Sequencing used immunoSEQ multiplex PCR; TCRdb keeps in-frame clones, though not all of them. The table shows around 19,000 clones, with roughly 36% occurring only once. This rearrangement joins TRBV7-2 to TRBJ2-1; no clear D. This specimen was alloreactive CD4+ T cells from a mixed lymphocyte reaction culture, taken before transplantation. The subset here: CFSE-low proliferating T cells sorted from approximately six-day pre-transplant mixed lymphocyte reaction (GvH or HvG direction). This sequence was found in a human patient who was an organ donor for intestinal transplantation. In DNA, the CDR3 is TGTGCCAGCAGCTTAGTGGTCTTACACAATGAGCAGTTCTTC. It codes for CASSLVVLHNEQFF.